This T cell receptor beta chain was recorded in a study of identical twins. TCRdb redid the calling of the 5' RACE reads with MiXCR, one entry per CDR3 protein. Here the sample spans about 390,000 distinct CDR3 sequences, 8.5% to 10% being singletons. This clonotype has more than one count but fewer than ten. Its specificity is not known. The CDR3 spans 14 residues. The V segment lost 10 bases and the J segment 1 base; nucleotides outside the gene matches: 5. Germline V lookup: CDR1 SGHNT, CDR2 YENEEA. Findings of the study overall: Instead of following the same donors, the conclusions were based on cross-sectional statistical analysis.

The chain couples TRBV11-3 to TRBJ2-2; 8 bases line up with TRBD2. Sequencing used naive T cells sorted from blood. The origin of this receptor is a woman between 45 and 65 years old in good health. CDR3 protein: CAKKREWNTGELFF. The DNA of the CDR3 is TGTGCCAAAAAGCGGGAGTGGAACACCGGGGAGCTGTTTTTT.